These T cell receptor beta chains were read from a single sample in a study of blood T cell repertoires in COVID-19. Clones were sequenced by immunoSEQ multiplex PCR, and TCRdb holds only the in-frame ones, with some missing. The data contain 160,000 or so clones, 81% of them seen just once; the ten biggest clones take up roughly 5%. Material for sequencing was PBMCs or T cells enriched from blood (not recorded which). These receptors were taken from a woman aged 40 to 55 with acute COVID-19. Both conserved end residues are part of each CDR3.

>TRBJ1-1|TRBV5-1
CASSFLTTGGNTEAFF
>TRBJ1-2|TRBV3-1/TRBV3-2
CASSQKPGQGDYGYTF
>TRBJ2-5|TRBV7-2
CASSPSSGRVLETQYF
>TRBJ2-1|TRBV29-1
CSVEGGRAGNEQFF
>TRBJ2-1|TRBV7-2
CASSSLSGRVNEQFF
>TRBJ1-4|TRBV30
CAWSRQGANEKLFF
>TRBJ2-7|TRBV6-1
CASSEALVAGTVMYEQYF
>TRBJ1-5|TRBV6-5
CASSSQGIGQPQHF
>TRBJ1-6|TRBV6-1
CASSDTFEHLNSPLHF
>TRBJ1-2|TRBV7-2
CASSLATFKTGGDGYTF
>TRBJ1-3|TRBV14
CASKGDGNTIYF
>TRBJ1-2|TRBV18
CASSPNSRTGEGYGYTF
>TRBJ1-2|TRBV19
CASRYPGQANYGYTF
>TRBJ2-1|TRBV6-5
CASSSNSGRNNEQFF
>TRBJ2-1|TRBV9
CASSAQTGFYEQFF
>TRBJ1-4|TRBV13
CASSIRRTGGYGEKLFF
>TRBJ1-2|TRBV29-1
CSVAVDRPVNYGYTF
>TRBJ1-1|TRBV10-3
CAISGAFRGTEAFF
>TRBJ2-3|TRBV9
CASSVLASTDTQYF
>TRBJ2-3|TRBV27
CASRGVAGSSTDTQYF
>TRBJ2-3|TRBV4-1
CASSQDLASSDTQYF
>TRBJ1-1|TRBV15
CATSRGEQSAEAFF
>TRBJ1-5|TRBV10-2
CASSETGQPQHF
>TRBJ2-7|TRBV10-2
CASSEETRGSYEQYF
>TRBJ2-5|TRBV9
CASSVGGGNLQETQYF
>TRBJ1-3|TRBV9
CASSPGRIGNTIYF
>TRBJ2-1|TRBV5-4
CASSSGTSGRTRGYNEQFF
>TRBJ2-3|TRBV14
CASSHAQGSDTQYF
>TRBJ1-6|TRBV7-2
CASSEGLTSSYNSPLHF
>TRBJ2-3|TRBV12-3/TRBV12-4
CASSLIGDTQYF
>TRBJ2-7|TRBV12-3/TRBV12-4
CASSFASGYEQYF
>TRBJ2-3|TRBV7-9
CASSTGLAGVADTQYF
>TRBJ2-3|TRBV7-3
CASSLDSNTDTQYF
>TRBJ1-2|TRBV19
CASSEGSSYGYTF
>TRBJ2-5|TRBV24-1
CATSERRQETQYF
>TRBJ1-2|TRBV5-4
CASSTAEGTGGNYGYTF
>TRBJ2-1|TRBV25-1
CASSKGLAGELSYNEQFF